This entry is about one T cell receptor (beta chain). Its antigen is as yet unknown. These data are taken from a study of T cell clonotyping in hematopoietic cell transplantation. Study conclusions and caveats: After transplant, recipient diversity fell while pathologically expanded clonotypes grew through day 180.

Trimming took 1 base from V and 1 from J, leaving 15 bases between them. CDR3 length: 17 residues. Germline V lookup: CDR1 SGHTA, CDR2 FQGNSA. Profiling relied on immunoSEQ multiplex PCR, and the TCRdb table lists in-frame clones only, not all of them. This table holds over 25,000 clones, about 94% found once. The chain recombines TRBV7-2 with TRBJ2-3, with D hard to call. The starting material was PBMCs, obtained 100 days after allogeneic stem cell transplant. This clonotype was sampled from a female patient aged 50-59 years who had an allogeneic stem cell transplant from a related donor, so the T cells may come from the graft donor. Some clones in this sample may be carry-over from other donors' samples. The CDR3 sequence: CASSLDSYPRGTDTQYF. DNA of the CDR3: TGTGCCAGCAGCTTAGATAGCTACCCTCGGGGCACAGATACGCAGTATTTT.